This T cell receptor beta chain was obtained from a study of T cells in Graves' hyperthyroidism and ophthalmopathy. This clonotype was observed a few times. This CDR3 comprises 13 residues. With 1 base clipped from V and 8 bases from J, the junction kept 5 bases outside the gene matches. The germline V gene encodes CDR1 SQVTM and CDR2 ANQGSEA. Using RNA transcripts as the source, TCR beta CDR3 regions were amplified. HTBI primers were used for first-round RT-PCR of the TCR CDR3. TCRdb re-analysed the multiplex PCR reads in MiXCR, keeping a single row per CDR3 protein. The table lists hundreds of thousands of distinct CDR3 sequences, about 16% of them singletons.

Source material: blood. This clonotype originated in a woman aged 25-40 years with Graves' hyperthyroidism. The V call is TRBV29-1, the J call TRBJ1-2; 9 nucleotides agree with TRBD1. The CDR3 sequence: CSVEGQGVWGYTF. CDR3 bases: TGCAGCGTTGAAGGACAGGGGGTTTGGGGCTACACCTTC.